The rows below give T cell receptor beta chains drawn from one sample of a study of T cells in Graves' hyperthyroidism and ophthalmopathy. MiXCR was run by TCRdb on the multiplex PCR reads, yielding one entry per CDR3 protein. The sample records roughly 150,000 distinct CDR3 sequences, 9.4% being singletons. Sequences were obtained from blood. The receptors derive from a woman younger than 35 with Graves' hyperthyroidism that later progressed to Graves' ophthalmopathy. Each CDR3 is given with its conserved first and last residue. Each record gives: V gene, CDR3 protein.

TRBV4-1	CASNTLPGNTEAFF
TRBV7-3	CASKSGLAGGELFF
TRBV3-1	CASSPGGPRDTQYF
TRBV20-1	CSAKGEALIGEQYF
TRBV4-1	CASSQVGRDYSYTF
TRBV27	CASSFRSSNEQFF
TRBV19	CASSIDPGTRDEQYF
TRBV19	CASSSLSGIRGSYEQYF
TRBV24-1	CATSDIQLSYNEQFF
TRBV28	CASSLTEGGNTIYF
TRBV20-1	CSARDSRGRGTEAFF
TRBV28	CASSLDRGGVINTGELFF
TRBV12-3/TRBV12-4	CASSLRDRNNEQFF
TRBV5-4	CASSLKGQGRSGANVLTF
TRBV12-3/TRBV12-4	CASSPDRAGASPLHF
TRBV10-3	CAITPTGEGSPLHF
TRBV6-1	CASTRDYSTDTQYF
TRBV5-1	CASSLGGGSTGNEQFF
TRBV20-1	CSASYGARNYEQYF
TRBV11-1	CASSLAVNTEAFF
TRBV3-1	CASSPFATGGLYEQYF
TRBV28	CASSLDGTTEAFF
TRBV5-4	CASSFLAGGPKNEQFF
TRBV6-1	CASSEMAGGNQPQHF
TRBV6-1	CASSRHTGARADYQPQHF
TRBV19	CASSISEGTPINEKLFF
TRBV20-1	CSARGGQSYGYTF
TRBV6-5	CASSYRSLAGHTGELFF
TRBV30	CAWSVIMGQNQETQYF
TRBV9	CASSAQGTSNYGYTF
TRBV20-1	CSARDYFGGLSHEQYF
TRBV9	CASSVGAGQRQPQHF
TRBV5-4	CASSQTPDTQYF
TRBV29-1	CSVELGFLTGEQFF
TRBV9	CASSVRTSPDTQYF
TRBV2	CASSGTNGARLSDTQYF
TRBV9	CASSVRASGLTGELFF
TRBV4-1	CASSQGPQGDTQYF
TRBV4-1	CASSHDRGRGYGYTF
TRBV7-9	CASSSRSRGIEQFF
TRBV28	CASSLSYPRTGGGYTF
TRBV20-1	CSAQTPGRNYGYTF
TRBV19	CASSIVWDSSYEQYF
TRBV5-5	CASRSLRDRGRTEAFF
TRBV15	CATSSGVGQRGWETQYF
TRBV27	CASSTPRQGFFYEQYF
TRBV28	CASSLLSIQGRTTGELFF
TRBV20-1	CSGVGLNTGELFF
TRBV20-1	CSATTSGRDTQYF
TRBV20-1	CSARQGEQPQHF
TRBV24-1	CATSDSRTGETEAFF
TRBV6-1	CASTLTDGGTDTQYF
TRBV20-1	CSARRPNYGYTF
TRBV20-1	CSARDMGETQYF
TRBV19	CASSIPGAKNIQYF